Below are 22 T cell receptor beta chains sequenced from a single sample in a study of cytomegalovirus exposure and HLA in healthy donors (dated by TCRdb to about 2017). To prepare the library, the immunoSEQ multiplex PCR assay was applied. The multiplex PCR relied on a mix of 60 forward primers for TCR Vbeta segments and 13 reverse primers for TCR Jbeta segments. TCRdb carries this immuneACCESS record with in-frame sequences only. Its versions omit some clonotypes, under half of them owing to an unresolved V gene in the studies checked, with the rest unexplained. The sample yields approximately 100,000 clones; around 85% were counted once. The leading ten clones occupy about 3.9% of the sample. Material: PBMCs. The receptors here all came from a man aged 25 to 45 in good health and CMV-seronegative.

The chain combines TRBV6-5 with TRBJ1-1, with D uncertain. CDR3 size: 14 residues. The V end was cut by 2 bases, the J end by 8 bases, with 15 bases between. CDR1 and CDR2 (germline): MNHEY, SVGAGI. The CDR3 loop is CASSYRFRETEAFF. CDR3 nucleotide sequence: TGTGCCAGCAGTTACAGGTTTAGGGAGACAGAAGCTTTCTTT.

The chain couples TRBV6-1 to TRBJ2-7, with 8 bases matching TRBD1. The CDR3 contains 15 residues. Germline CDR1 reads MNHNS; CDR2 reads SASEGT. V trimming: 5 bases; J trimming: 4 bases; junction bases outside the gene matches: 10. Here the CDR3 DNA reads TGTGCCAGCAGTAAGGACAGGGTCGAGGGGTACGAGCAGTACTTC. Amino acid sequence: CASSKDRVEGYEQYF.

This clone showed up just once. This chain links TRBV11-2 with TRBJ2-3; unclear D gene. CDR1 is SGHAT, CDR2 FQNNGV, per germline. V dropped 5 bases and J dropped 3 bases, with 3 bases sitting between them. CDR3 length: 11 amino acids. The CDR3 DNA reads TGTGCCAGCAGCCTTACAGATACGCAGTATTTT. Protein product: CASSLTDTQYF.

The V and J genes are TRBV5-6 and TRBJ2-2; 7 bases agree with TRBD2. The germline V gene encodes CDR1 SGHDT and CDR2 YYEEEE. The CDR3 consists of 15 residues. Trimming removed 5 bases from V and 4 bases from J; junction bases left unmatched: 8. In DNA, the CDR3 is TGTGCCAGCAGGGTTCAGCGGGATATCACCGGGGAGCTGTTTTTT. It translates to CASRVQRDITGELFF.

As DNA, the CDR3 is TGTGCCAGCAGTCGGGACAGGCTCTATGAGCAGTTCTTC. Translated, it gives CASSRDRLYEQFF. The rearrangement joins TRBV6-5 to TRBJ2-1; 8 positions match TRBD1. The CDR3 length is 13 residues. The V gene end was trimmed by 5 bases and the J gene end by 8 bases; junction bases not matched to a gene: 5. The germline V gene has CDR1 MNHEY and CDR2 SVGAGI.

The count of this clone is one. The chain is built from TRBV5-4 and TRBJ2-3; no reliable D call. With 1 base removed from V and 7 bases from J, the gap between germline ends came to 13 bases. The CDR3 length is 14 residues. Germline V gene data show CDR1 as SGHNT and CDR2 as YYREEE (reference sequence). The CDR3 sequence is CASSLKSIPYTQYF. CDR3 bases: TGTGCCAGCAGCTTGAAGTCTATTCCGTATACGCAGTATTTT.

The rearrangement links TRBV19 to TRBJ2-7; a possible D gene is TRBD1 (5 bases). The CDR3 loop spans 15 amino acids. Deletions cut 3 bases from V and 2 bases from J, with 14 bases between. CDR1 and CDR2 from the germline V gene are LNHDA and SQIVND (reference sequence). CDR3 sequence: CASSISLDTAYEQYF. The CDR3 bases are TGTGCCAGTAGTATTAGTTTGGACACCGCCTACGAGCAGTACTTC.

This clone appeared a single time. The genes are TRBV11-3 and TRBJ2-4, with D possibly matching TRBD1 (6 bases). The CDR3 covers 14 residues. Germline lookup yields CDR1 SGHNT and CDR2 YENEEA. The ends were cut back, 0 bases at V and 9 bases at J, with 12 bases in the middle. The CDR3 DNA sequence: TGTGCCAGCAGCTTAGATGGCCCAGGGGCCATTCAGTACTTC. Protein sequence: CASSLDGPGAIQYF.

This clone occurred once. This rearrangement joins TRBV18 to TRBJ2-7; 12 nucleotides agree with TRBD1. Germline CDR1 is KGHSH and CDR2 is LQKENI. V dropped 3 bases and J dropped 3; count of bases not matched to a gene: 3. The CDR3 length is 15 residues. CDR3 loop: CASSPGTGGLYEQYF. CDR3 DNA sequence: TGTGCCAGCTCACCGGGGACAGGGGGCCTCTACGAGCAGTACTTC.

This chain connects TRBV27 to TRBJ2-1; D not resolved. There are 12 residues in the CDR3. The germline CDR1 and CDR2 sequences are MNHEY and SMNVEV (reference sequence). Trimming took off 2 bases at V and 7 bases at J, with 6 bases between the two ends. The CDR3 sequence: CASSLPGNEQFF. The CDR3 DNA reads as TGTGCCAGCAGTTTACCCGGTAATGAGCAGTTCTTC.

The rearrangement joins TRBV18 to TRBJ1-2, with D perhaps TRBD1 (5 bases). The germline V and J ends were trimmed by 3 bases and 2 bases, with 10 bases remaining between them. The germline CDR1 and CDR2 sequences are KGHSH and LQKENI. This CDR3 has 14 amino acids. The CDR3 bases are TGTGCCAGCTCACCTGTTCAGGGAAACTATGGCTACACCTTC. Amino acid sequence: CASSPVQGNYGYTF.

The chain combines TRBV9 with TRBJ2-5; the D gene is possibly TRBD1 (6 bases). Germline CDR1 is SGDLS and CDR2 is YYNGEE. This CDR3 contains 15 residues. Trimming took 3 bases from V and 3 from J, leaving 15 bases between them. CDR3 amino acids: CASSGEGGFKETQYF. In nucleotides, the CDR3 is TGTGCCAGCAGCGGGGAAGGGGGTTTTAAAGAGACCCAGTACTTC.

The rearrangement links TRBV19 to TRBJ1-6; D is unclear. The CDR3 sequence is 16 residues long. CDR1 is LNHDA, CDR2 SQIVND, per germline (reference sequence). V was shortened by 1 base and J by 9 bases, with 16 bases between the two germline ends. Here the CDR3 reads CASSIGWIPGGSPLHF. Here the CDR3 DNA reads TGTGCCAGTAGTATAGGGTGGATTCCCGGAGGTTCACCCCTCCACTTT.

The chain has TRBV14 and TRBJ2-5; the D gene is possibly TRBD2 (6 bases). This CDR3 comprises 13 residues. Germline V CDR1 and CDR2: SGHDN, FVKESK. V was trimmed by 2 bases and J by 9 bases, leaving 13 bases between them. This CDR3 reads CASSQWRGSAQYF. DNA of the CDR3: TGTGCCAGCAGCCAATGGCGGGGTTCGGCCCAGTACTTC.

The genes are TRBV4-3 and TRBJ2-7; possibly TRBD2 for D (6 bases). CDR1 and CDR2 (germline): LGHNA, YSLEER. Trimming took off 1 base at V and 2 bases at J, with 12 bases between the two ends. CDR3 length: 15 amino acids. The CDR3, as DNA: TGCGCCAGCAGCCAAGGGGCAGCGGGCACCTACGAGCAGTACTTC. It specifies CASSQGAAGTYEQYF.

The chain recombines TRBV7-9 with TRBJ1-1; no clear D gene. CDR1 is SEHNR, CDR2 FQNEAQ, per germline (reference sequence). The germline V and J ends were trimmed by 0 bases and 10 bases, with 18 bases remaining between them. CDR3 length: 15 residues. DNA of the CDR3: TGTGCCAGCAGCTTAGCGAACAGCTTAAGTTTCGCAGCTTTCTTT. Protein sequence: CASSLANSLSFAAFF.

In its sample, this clone was seen a few times. This chain connects TRBV15 to TRBJ2-7, with 7 bases lining up with TRBD1. Per germline, CDR1 LNHNV and CDR2 YYDKDF (reference sequence). The CDR3 extends over 13 amino acids. The ends lost 5 bases at V and 2 bases at J; junction bases unmatched: 3. The CDR3 loop is CATSEGATYEQYF. The DNA for the CDR3 is TGTGCCACCAGCGAGGGGGCTACCTACGAGCAGTACTTC.

The genes are TRBV14 and TRBJ2-6, with D hard to call. The CDR3 is 14 amino acids. V shed 3 bases and J shed 0 bases, with 3 bases lying between them. The germline gives CDR1 SGHDN, CDR2 FVKESK. The CDR3 region has the DNA TGTGCCAGCAGCCACTCCTCTGGGGCCAACGTCCTGACTTTC. It codes for CASSHSSGANVLTF.

This clone was recorded only once. CDR3 bases: TGTGCCAGCAGTTACACAAAATTTGTACATTCACCCCTCCACTTT. It encodes CASSYTKFVHSPLHF. The chain recombines TRBV6-5 with TRBJ1-6; D is ambiguous. Trimming shortened V by 2 bases and J by 8 bases, and 13 bases separated the two germline ends. The length of the CDR3 is 15 residues. The germline gives CDR1 MNHEY, CDR2 SVGAGI.

The gene calls are TRBV2 and TRBJ2-7, with D possibly being TRBD1 (6 bases). Trimming shortened V by 3 bases and J by 3 bases, and 9 bases separated the two germline ends. The CDR3 runs 13 residues. Germline V gene lookup returns CDR1 SNHLY and CDR2 FYNNEI. The CDR3, as DNA: TGTGCCAGCAGTGATACAGGGAACTACGAGCAGTACTTC. Translation gives CASSDTGNYEQYF.

The chain has TRBV7-2 and TRBJ2-7; tentatively, D is TRBD2 (5 bases). Trimming pared 5 bases from V and 1 base from J, leaving 12 bases between. Germline assignment: CDR1 SGHTA and CDR2 FQGNSA. The CDR3 runs to 14 residues. CDR3 sequence reads: CASSRGGESYEQYF. CDR3 sequence (DNA): TGTGCCAGCAGCCGGGGTGGGGAATCCTACGAGCAGTACTTC. Complete variable domain (other parts from reference TRBV7-2 and TRBJ2-7): GAGVSQSPSNKVTEKGKDVELRCDPISGHTALYWYRQSLGQGLEFLIYFQGNSAPDKSGLPSDRFSAERTGGSVSTLTIQRTQQEDSAVYLCASSRGGESYEQYFGPGTRLTVT.

J is TRBJ1-5 and V is TRBV18; D is undetermined. CDR1 and CDR2 (germline): KGHSH, LQKENI. V lost 3 bases, J lost 1 base, and 10 bases lay in between. The CDR3 is made up of 15 amino acids. CDR3 sequence reads: CASSPDGGSNQPQHF. The CDR3 coding sequence is TGTGCCAGCTCACCGGATGGAGGGAGCAATCAGCCCCAGCATTTT.